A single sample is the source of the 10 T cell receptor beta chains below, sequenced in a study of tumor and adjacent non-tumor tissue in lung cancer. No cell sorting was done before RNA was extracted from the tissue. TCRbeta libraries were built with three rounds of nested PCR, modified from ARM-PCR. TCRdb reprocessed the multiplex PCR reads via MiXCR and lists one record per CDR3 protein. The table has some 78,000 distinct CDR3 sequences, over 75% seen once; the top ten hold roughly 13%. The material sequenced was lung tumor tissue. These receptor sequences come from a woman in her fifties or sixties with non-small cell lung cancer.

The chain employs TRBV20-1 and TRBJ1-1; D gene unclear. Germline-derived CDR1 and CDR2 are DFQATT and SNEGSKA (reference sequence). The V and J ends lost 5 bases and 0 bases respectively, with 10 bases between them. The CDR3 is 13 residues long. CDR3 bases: TGCAGTGCTCGACAATCGTTGAACACTGAAGCTTTCTTT. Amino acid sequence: CSARQSLNTEAFF.

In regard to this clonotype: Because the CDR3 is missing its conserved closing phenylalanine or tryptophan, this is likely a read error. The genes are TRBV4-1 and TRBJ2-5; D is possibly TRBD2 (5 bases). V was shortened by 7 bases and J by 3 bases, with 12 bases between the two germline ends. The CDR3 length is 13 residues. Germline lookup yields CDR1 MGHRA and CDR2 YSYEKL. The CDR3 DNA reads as TGCGCCAGCAACCAGTGGAGGAAAGAGACCCAGTACTTA. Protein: CASNQWRKETQYL.

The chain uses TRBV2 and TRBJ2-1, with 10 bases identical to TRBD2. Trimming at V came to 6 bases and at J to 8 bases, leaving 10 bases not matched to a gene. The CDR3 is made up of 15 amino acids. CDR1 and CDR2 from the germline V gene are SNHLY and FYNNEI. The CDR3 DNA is TGTGCCAGCAGACCCCTAGCGGGAGAGCAGCATGAGCAGTTCTTC. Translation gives CASRPLAGEQHEQFF. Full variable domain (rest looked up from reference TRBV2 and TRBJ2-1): EPEVTQTPSHQVTQMGQEVILRCVPISNHLYFYWYRQILGQKVEFLVSFYNNEISEKSEIFDDQFSVERPDGSNFTLKIRSTKLEDSAMYFCASRPLAGEQHEQFFGPGTRLTVL.

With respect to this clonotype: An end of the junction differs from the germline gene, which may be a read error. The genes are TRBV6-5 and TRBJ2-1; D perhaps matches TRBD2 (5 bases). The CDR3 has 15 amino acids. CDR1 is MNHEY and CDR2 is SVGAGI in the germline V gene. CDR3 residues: CASSMRAGGLSEQFF. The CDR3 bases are TGTGCCAGCAGTATGAGGGCAGGCGGGCTTAGTGAGCAGTTCTTT.

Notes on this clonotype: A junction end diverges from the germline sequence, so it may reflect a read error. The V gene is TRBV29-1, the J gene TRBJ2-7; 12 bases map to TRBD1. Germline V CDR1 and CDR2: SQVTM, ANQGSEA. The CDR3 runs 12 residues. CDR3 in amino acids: CNLGTGGYEQYF. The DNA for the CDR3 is TGCAACCTTGGGACAGGGGGCTACGAACAGTACTTC.

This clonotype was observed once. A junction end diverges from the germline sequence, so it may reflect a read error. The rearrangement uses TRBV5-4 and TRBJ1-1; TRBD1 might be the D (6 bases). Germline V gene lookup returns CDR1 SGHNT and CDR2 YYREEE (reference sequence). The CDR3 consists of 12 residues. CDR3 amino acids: CTLSTGNTEALF. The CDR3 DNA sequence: TGTACCTTAAGTACAGGGAACACTGAAGCTCTCTTT.

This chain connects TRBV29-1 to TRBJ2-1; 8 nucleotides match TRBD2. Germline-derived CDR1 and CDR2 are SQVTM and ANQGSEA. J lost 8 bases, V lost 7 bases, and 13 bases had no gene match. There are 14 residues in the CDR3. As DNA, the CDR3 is TGCAGCGCCGACGGGACTAGTGGGATGCATGAGCAGTTCTTC. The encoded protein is CSADGTSGMHEQFF.

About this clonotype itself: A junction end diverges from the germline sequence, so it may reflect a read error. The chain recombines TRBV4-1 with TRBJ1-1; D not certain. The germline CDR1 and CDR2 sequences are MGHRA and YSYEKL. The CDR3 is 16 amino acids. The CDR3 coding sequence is TGCTCCAGCAACCAAGATCGTTACATGGCGAACACTGAAGCTTTCTTT. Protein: CSSNQDRYMANTEAFF.

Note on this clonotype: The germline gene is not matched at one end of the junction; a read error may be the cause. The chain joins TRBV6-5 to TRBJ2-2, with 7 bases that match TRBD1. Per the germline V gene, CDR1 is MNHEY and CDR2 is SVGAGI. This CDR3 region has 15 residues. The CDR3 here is CVSRLRQGSTGELFF. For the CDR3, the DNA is TGTGTTAGCAGACTCAGACAGGGATCCACCGGGGAGCTGTTCTTT.

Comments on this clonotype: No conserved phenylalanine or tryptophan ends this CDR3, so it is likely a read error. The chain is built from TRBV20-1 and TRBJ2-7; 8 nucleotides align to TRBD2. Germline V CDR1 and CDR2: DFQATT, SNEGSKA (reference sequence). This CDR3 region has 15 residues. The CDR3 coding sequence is TGCAGTGCTGCCCCGGGGAGCGGGAGTGTGTACGTGCAGTACTTA. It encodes CSAAPGSGSVYVQYL.